Below are 16 T cell receptor beta chains sequenced from a single sample in a study of T cell changes during pregnancy in multiple sclerosis. The method was immunoSEQ multiplex PCR; TCRdb's version includes in-frame clones alone and lacks a portion of them. The table has tens of thousands of clones, roughly 92% seen once. The sequencing used peripheral blood, collected in the first trimester of pregnancy. These receptors all come from a female donor with multiple sclerosis, enrolled in a pregnancy study.

The rearrangement joins TRBV15 to TRBJ1-5; tentatively, D is TRBD1 (5 bases). The CDR3 has 15 amino acids. CDR1 is LNHNV and CDR2 is YYDKDF in the germline V gene (reference sequence). V was trimmed by 3 bases and J by 4 bases, leaving 13 bases between them. In nucleotides, the CDR3 is TGTGCCACCAGCAGGGGGCAGGGAACGAATCAGCCCCAGCATTTT. Amino acids: CATSRGQGTNQPQHF.

The rearrangement uses TRBV9 and TRBJ2-1; no clear D gene. CDR1 and CDR2 from the germline V gene are SGDLS and YYNGEE. Trimming removed 0 bases at V and 2 bases at J, with 6 bases between. CDR3 length: 14 amino acids. The CDR3 loop is CASSVERAYNEQFF. The CDR3 coding sequence is TGTGCCAGCAGCGTAGAACGGGCCTACAATGAGCAGTTCTTC.

The rearrangement uses TRBV19 and TRBJ2-1, with 8 bases lining up with TRBD2. This CDR3 spans 18 amino acids. V dropped 0 bases and J dropped 3; count of bases not matched to a gene: 10. Germline V gene sequence: CDR1 LNHDA, CDR2 SQIVND (reference sequence). The CDR3 loop reads CASSIEAGGLSGYNEQFF. In nucleotides, the CDR3 is TGTGCCAGTAGTATAGAGGCGGGGGGCCTGTCCGGCTACAATGAGCAGTTCTTC.

V and J are TRBV7-2 and TRBJ2-7; D uncertain. V was pared by 7 bases and J by 1 base, with 11 bases between. Germline loops: CDR1 SGHTA, CDR2 FQGNSA. This CDR3 has 13 residues. This chain's CDR3 is CASKGGSSYEQYF. The CDR3 nucleotides are TGTGCCAGCAAAGGCGGCTCATCCTACGAGCAGTACTTC. The full variable domain, in which reference TRBV7-2 and TRBJ2-7 provide the parts outside the CDR3, is GAGVSQSPSNKVTEKGKDVELRCDPISGHTALYWYRQSLGQGLEFLIYFQGNSAPDKSGLPSDRFSAERTGGSVSTLTIQRTQQEDSAVYLCASKGGSSYEQYFGPGTRLTVT.

The chain couples TRBV7-8 to TRBJ2-6, with D maybe TRBD1 (5 bases). Trimming left V 4 bases short and J 0 bases short, with 19 bases between. Germline CDR1 reads SGHVS; CDR2 reads FQNEAQ. This CDR3 has 19 amino acids. CDR3 in DNA: TGTGCCAGCAGCTCCAAAATCGGCAGGGTGTCCTCTGGGGCCAACGTCCTGACTTTC. Translated, it gives CASSSKIGRVSSGANVLTF.

The rearrangement joins TRBV7-6 to TRBJ2-2, with D unclear. Per germline, CDR1 SGHVS and CDR2 FNYEAQ. The CDR3 covers 13 residues. The V gene lost 5 bases and the J gene lost 5 bases, with 9 bases spanning the gap. The CDR3 loop reads CASSPSRTGELFF. DNA for the CDR3: TGTGCCAGCAGCCCCTCGAGAACCGGGGAGCTGTTTTTT.

This chain links TRBV11-2 with TRBJ1-2; weak D call: TRBD1 (5 bases). This CDR3 is built from 16 residues. The V and J ends lost 0 bases and 5 bases respectively, with 16 bases between them. Germline lookup yields CDR1 SGHAT and CDR2 FQNNGV. CDR3 in amino acids: CASSLEQNGRVYGYTF. The CDR3, as DNA: TGTGCCAGCAGCTTAGAACAGAATGGCAGGGTATATGGCTACACCTTC.

The V call is TRBV4-2, the J call TRBJ1-2; TRBD1 aligns across 9 bases. Trimming took 0 bases from V and 3 from J; bases not matched to a gene: 5. Germline V lookup: CDR1 LGHNA, CDR2 YNFKEQ. The CDR3 is made up of 16 amino acids. The CDR3 is CASSQDRGQGDYGYTF. In DNA, the CDR3 is TGTGCCAGCAGCCAAGATAGGGGACAGGGCGACTATGGCTACACCTTC.

The chain combines TRBV6-6 with TRBJ2-6; a weak D match, TRBD1 (6 bases). In germline, CDR1 is MNHNY, CDR2 SVGAGI (reference sequence). Trimming took off 7 bases at V and 1 base at J, with 14 bases between the two ends. This CDR3 has 16 amino acids. The CDR3 DNA follows: TGTGCCAGCACCCCACAGGGTTGGTCTGGGGCCAACGTCCTGACTTTC. Translated: CASTPQGWSGANVLTF.

V is TRBV7-2 and J is TRBJ2-7; possible D gene TRBD1, 6 bases. The V and J ends lost 1 base and 4 bases respectively, with 8 bases between them. The CDR3 consists of 13 residues. Per the germline V gene, CDR1 is SGHTA and CDR2 is FQGNSA. This CDR3 is CASSLEQGYEQYF. CDR3 nucleotide sequence: TGTGCCAGCAGCTTAGAACAGGGTTACGAGCAGTACTTC. The full variable domain, completed using reference TRBV7-2 and TRBJ2-7, is GAGVSQSPSNKVTEKGKDVELRCDPISGHTALYWYRQSLGQGLEFLIYFQGNSAPDKSGLPSDRFSAERTGGSVSTLTIQRTQQEDSAVYLCASSLEQGYEQYFGPGTRLTVT.

Remarks on this clone: This specimen includes other DNA sequences encoding the same CDR3. The V and J genes are TRBV10-3 and TRBJ2-5, with 8 bases matching TRBD1. J lost 3 bases, V lost 2 bases, and 5 bases had no gene match. This CDR3 is built from 15 residues. The V gene's germline CDR1 is ENHRY and CDR2 SYGVKD. The CDR3 is CAISEHGQGEETQYF. DNA for the CDR3: TGTGCCATCAGTGAGCATGGACAGGGAGAAGAGACCCAGTACTTC.

The V gene is TRBV27, the J gene TRBJ1-1; 8 bases agree with TRBD1. This CDR3 has 13 amino acids. Germline V gene sequence: CDR1 MNHEY, CDR2 SMNVEV (reference sequence). Germline trimming cut 6 bases from V and 5 bases from J; bases unmatched to any gene: 5. The CDR3 reads CASRKTGETEAFF. CDR3 sequence (DNA): TGTGCCAGCAGGAAGACAGGGGAGACTGAAGCTTTCTTT.

The chain carries TRBV15 and TRBJ1-3; D may be TRBD1 (5 bases). This CDR3 has 15 residues. Germline CDR1 and CDR2: LNHNV and YYDKDF (reference sequence). Trimming removed 6 bases from V and 0 bases from J, with 12 bases in between. The CDR3 reads CATRRGSSSGNTIYF. The CDR3 DNA is TGTGCCACCAGACGGGGGTCTAGCTCTGGAAACACCATATATTTT.

The chain recombines TRBV4-2 with TRBJ1-1, with a tentative D call TRBD1 (6 bases). The CDR3 covers 14 residues. The germline V gene has CDR1 LGHNA and CDR2 YNFKEQ. V was clipped by 3 bases and J by 2 bases, with 10 bases between them. The CDR3 region has the DNA TGTGCCAGCAGCCAGGGGGCGGTCAACACTGAAGCTTTCTTT. This gives the protein CASSQGAVNTEAFF.

The chain is built from TRBV18 and TRBJ1-1; D is unresolved. V lost 0 bases and J 3 bases, leaving 8 bases between the germline ends. CDR3 length equals 14 residues. Germline V gene lookup returns CDR1 KGHSH and CDR2 LQKENI. Here the CDR3 reads CASSPPTGYTEAFF. The CDR3 DNA is TGTGCCAGCTCACCACCGACGGGGTACACTGAAGCTTTCTTT. Drawing the rest from reference TRBV18 and TRBJ1-1, the complete variable domain is NAGVMQNPRHLVRRRGQEARLRCSPMKGHSHVYWYRQLPEEGLKFMVYLQKENIIDESGMPKERFSAEFPKEGPSILRIQQVVRGDSAAYFCASSPPTGYTEAFFGQGTRLTVV.

This chain joins TRBV27 and TRBJ2-3, with TRBD2 matching 12 bases. V shed 5 bases, J shed 5 bases, and the junction held 8 bases outside the gene matches. The length of the CDR3 is 16 residues. Germline loops: CDR1 MNHEY, CDR2 SMNVEV (reference sequence). CDR3 nucleotide sequence: TGTGCCAGCAGTGCGGGGCTAGCGGGGGGGCGAGATACGCAGTATTTT. Translating gives CASSAGLAGGRDTQYF.